This T cell receptor beta chain was recorded in a study of post-analysis software for immune sequencing data. General study findings and limits: When patients were compared with controls, a handful of TRBV segments were more frequent, TRBV5-6, TRBV5-1 and TRBV20-1 among them. Versus controls, multiple sclerosis patients showed significantly lower diversity (normalized Chao1).

This clonotype was picked up a small number of times. No antigen is known for it. V lost 1 base to trimming and J lost 6 bases, with 12 bases between them. This CDR3 is 14 amino acids long. CDR1 is SGHAT, CDR2 FQNNGV, per germline. Tagging with unique molecular identifiers was a feature of the TCR beta cDNA libraries. Each CDR3 protein is one row after TCRdb ran MiXCR on the PCR reads. Altogether approximately 400,000 distinct CDR3 sequences are present, approximately 38% being singletons, with the ten largest covering roughly an eighth. The sequencing input was blood. The TCR was taken from a girl between 5 and 17 years old with multiple sclerosis. This chain joins TRBV11-2 and TRBJ1-2; D unclear. CDR3: CASSLARFRDGYTF. The CDR3 nucleotides read TGTGCCAGCAGCTTAGCCAGGTTCAGAGATGGCTACACCTTC.